This T cell receptor beta chain was obtained from a study of control samples from healthy donors and cancer patients. Clones were sequenced by immunoSEQ multiplex PCR, and TCRdb holds only the in-frame ones, with some missing. The table has roughly 120,000 clones, around 88% seen once; the top ten hold approximately 15%. The CDR3 runs 13 residues. The V end lost 0 bases, the J end lost 5 bases, and 8 bases lay between the germline ends. The V gene's germline CDR1 is LGHDT and CDR2 YNNKEL (reference sequence). Material: blood. The receptor's source is a woman between 45 and 65 years old in good health. The chain combines TRBV3-1 (or the pseudogene TRBV3-2) with TRBJ2-7; D gene uncertain. The CDR3 DNA follows: TGTGCCAGCAGCCAAGACCCCGTAGACGAGCAGTACTTC. Translating gives CASSQDPVDEQYF.